This T cell receptor (beta chain) was identified in a study of vaccination and CD4 T cells after COVID-19. About the research overall: Six males and four females constituted the convalescent cohort, two of whom were Hispanic.

Noted treatment: approximately nine-day PBMC culture with coronavirus spike peptide pools or control peptides (ViraFEST assay). CD4+ T-cell collection from the unexposed donor predated the COVID-19 pandemic (2011-2018). Expansion of antigen-specific T cells with peptide pools by ViraFEST preceded sequencing of TCRs. The CDR3 has 13 amino acids. V gave up 3 bases and J gave up 8 bases, with 13 bases separating them. Germline values: CDR1 MNHEY, CDR2 SVGEGT. A note on this clonotype: The target antigen is unknown.

Cultured CD4+ T-cell DNA underwent Oncomine TCR Beta short-read sequencing. DNA came from CD4+ T cells after culture. TCRdb passed the PCR reads through MiXCR, listing each CDR3 protein once. The profile shows 7,000 or so distinct CDR3 sequences, about 41% of them singletons. The sequenced material came from CD4+ T cells from blood, cultured in vitro. The rearrangement uses TRBV6-2 or TRBV6-3 and TRBJ1-2, with D unclear. This TCR derives from a human donor in good health. In DNA, the CDR3 is TGTGCCAGCAGTTATGAGGGCGTAGGCGGCTACACCTTC. Protein sequence: CASSYEGVGGYTF.